These T cell receptor beta chains were read from a single sample in a study of PD-1 blockade in classical Hodgkin lymphoma. Sequencing was performed with immunoSEQ multiplex PCR; in TCRdb, only in-frame clones are kept and a portion is missing. The sample holds around 21,000 clones; roughly 90% are singletons and the top ten take roughly 5%. This material consisted of CD8+ T cells from blood, taken before the fourth cycle of nivolumab. The receptor source for this set is a human donor with classical Hodgkin lymphoma. CDR3s include the opening cysteine and the closing phenylalanine or tryptophan. The order of the fields is CDR3 protein, CDR3 DNA, clone size, D gene, J gene, V gene. D genes are given only for firm matches. Size values are once, few and many counts, or a class for expanded clones, and some rows have none.

CDR3: CASSQEGSGSSYNEQFF; DNA: TGCGCCAGCAGCCAAGAGGGTAGCGGGAGCTCCTACAATGAGCAGTTCTTC; size: NA; D: TRBD2; J: TRBJ2-1; V: TRBV4-1
CDR3: CASSQGDNNQPQHF; DNA: TGCGCCAGCAGCCAAGGGGACAACAATCAGCCCCAGCATTTT; size: NA; D: NA; J: TRBJ1-5; V: TRBV4-1
CDR3: CASSSSGGFGTEAFF; DNA: TGTGCCAGCAGTTCCTCAGGGGGCTTCGGCACTGAAGCTTTCTTT; size: NA; D: TRBD1; J: TRBJ1-1; V: TRBV27
CDR3: CASSQVSGTGNYGYTF; DNA: TGCGCCAGCAGCCAAGTGAGTGGCACAGGGAACTATGGCTACACCTTC; size: NA; D: NA; J: TRBJ1-2; V: TRBV4-1
CDR3: CASTEGGIYGYTF; DNA: TGTGCCAGCACAGAAGGGGGGATATATGGCTACACCTTC; size: few; D: NA; J: TRBJ1-2; V: TRBV28
CDR3: CASSPGLAGGGETQYF; DNA: TGTGCCAGCAGTCCCGGACTAGCGGGAGGAGGTGAGACCCAGTACTTC; size: NA; D: TRBD2; J: TRBJ2-5; V: TRBV27
CDR3: CASSLKWDGTYGYTF; DNA: TGTGCCAGCAGCTTGAAGTGGGACGGGACCTATGGCTACACCTTC; size: NA; D: NA; J: TRBJ1-2; V: TRBV5-4
CDR3: CASGLGLAGEDEQFF; DNA: TGTGCTAGTGGTTTGGGACTAGCGGGAGAGGATGAGCAGTTCTTC; size: NA; D: TRBD2; J: TRBJ2-1; V: TRBV12-5
CDR3: CAWTRDGGSSYNEQFF; DNA: TGTGCCTGGACCCGGGATGGGGGAAGCTCCTACAATGAGCAGTTCTTC; size: NA; D: NA; J: TRBJ2-1; V: TRBV30
CDR3: CASSSTGQGFHYGYTF; DNA: TGTGCCAGCAGTTCCACGGGACAGGGGTTCCACTATGGCTACACCTTC; size: NA; D: TRBD1; J: TRBJ1-2; V: TRBV7-9
CDR3: CASSLGAEQFF; DNA: TGTGCCAGCAGCTTAGGCGCAGAGCAGTTCTTC; size: NA; D: NA; J: TRBJ2-1; V: TRBV7-9
CDR3: CASSLPPGGSGSYEQYF; DNA: TGTGCCAGCAGTTTACCCCCAGGGGGTAGCGGGAGTTACGAGCAGTACTTC; size: once; D: TRBD2; J: TRBJ2-7; V: TRBV28
CDR3: CASSPGQPRGEQFF; DNA: TGTGCCAGCAGTCCCGGACAGCCCCGGGGTGAGCAGTTCTTC; size: NA; D: NA; J: TRBJ2-1; V: TRBV6-1
CDR3: CASSSSGGQGGRNQPQHF; DNA: TGTGCCAGCAGTTCCTCAGGTGGGCAGGGTGGGCGCAATCAGCCCCAGCATTTT; size: once; D: NA; J: TRBJ1-5; V: TRBV27
CDR3: CASSGPGESEKLFF; DNA: TGCGCCAGCAGCGGGCCCGGGGAGAGTGAAAAACTGTTTTTT; size: NA; D: NA; J: TRBJ1-4; V: TRBV5-1